A selection of T cell receptor beta chains follows, all from one sample in a study of response to subunit inactivated influenza vaccine. TCRdb fed the RT-PCR reads into MiXCR, producing one record per CDR3 protein. Altogether approximately 700,000 distinct CDR3 sequences are present, roughly 13% being singletons, with the ten largest covering around 6.5%. This sample comprised PBMCs from blood, obtained about 14 days before vaccination. Source of these receptors: a man aged 45-65 years who received an inactivated influenza vaccine. CDR3s include the opening cysteine and the closing phenylalanine or tryptophan. D genes are given only for firm matches. Clone size is stated in some rows and not others, as once, few, many or a class when expanded.

TRBV6-1,once,TRBJ2-4,TRBD2,TGTGCCAGCAGTACCGGGACTAGCGGGATCCGGGCCAAAAACATTCAGTACTTC,CASSTGTSGIRAKNIQYF
TRBV30,few,TRBJ2-1,-,TGTGCCTGGACTCGACAGACTAGCTCCTACAATGAGCAGTTCTTC,CAWTRQTSSYNEQFF
TRBV4-2,few,TRBJ2-5,TRBD1,TGTGCCAGCAGCCGGGAAACAGGGGGCTTAGAGACCCAGTACTTC,CASSRETGGLETQYF
TRBV29-1,few,TRBJ2-5,-,TGCAGCGTGGGTGGGACATTCCAAGAGACCCAGTACTTC,CSVGGTFQETQYF
TRBV10-3,once,TRBJ2-7,-,TGTGCCATCAGTGTCGTCTACTCCTACGAGCAGTACTTC,CAISVVYSYEQYF
TRBV7-9,many,TRBJ1-2,TRBD1,TGTGCCAGCAGTCCCTCAGGGGGCGCGGACTATGGCTACACCTTC,CASSPSGGADYGYTF
TRBV6-6,many,TRBJ1-5,TRBD1,TGTGCCAGCAGTTCGGGACAGTTTCAGCCCCAGCATTTT,CASSSGQFQPQHF
TRBV4-1,few,TRBJ2-7,-,TGCGCCAGCAGCCGACAATTAGACGGTCCCTACGAGCAGTACTTC,CASSRQLDGPYEQYF
TRBV7-3,few,TRBJ2-7,-,TGTGCCAGCAGCTTAACTAGCGCGGGCTACGAGCAGTACTTC,CASSLTSAGYEQYF
TRBV7-2,-,TRBJ2-1,TRBD2,TGTGCCAGCGCACTCCCGGGACTAGCAACCAATGAGCAGTTCTTC,CASALPGLATNEQFF
TRBV11-2,many,TRBJ1-1,-,TGTGCCAGCAGCTTTTCTGTCGACACGGAAGCTTTCTTT,CASSFSVDTEAFF
TRBV5-6,few,TRBJ2-3,-,TGTGCCAGCAGCAGCGACCGGGACCTCCTGCGCACAGATACGCAGTATTTT,CASSSDRDLLRTDTQYF
TRBV3-1,-,TRBJ1-1,-,TGTGCCAGCCGGCGCGGGGGGACCGCTGAAGCTTTCTTT,CASRRGGTAEAFF
TRBV7-6,-,TRBJ1-2,-,TGTGCCAGCAGCTTACGGTGGGGGCATGGCTACACCTTC,CASSLRWGHGYTF
TRBV20-1,few,TRBJ1-5,-,TGCAGTGCTAGTATAGGGACACAGAGACCCAATCAGCCCCAGCATTTT,CSASIGTQRPNQPQHF
TRBV2,-,TRBJ2-2,TRBD1,TGTGCCTTCAGTTCCCTACTTACGGGGACAGGTTCGAACACCGGGGAGCTGTTTTTT,CAFSSLLTGTGSNTGELFF
TRBV7-9,many,TRBJ1-4,-,TGTGCCAGCAGTGAGATCGGGGAAAAACTGTTTTTT,CASSEIGEKLFF
TRBV20-1,few,TRBJ2-1,-,TGCAGTGCTAGAGAGCCAGCGGACAATGAGCAGTTCTTC,CSAREPADNEQFF
TRBV7-9,-,TRBJ1-2,TRBD1,TGTGCCAGCAGAGACGGGACAGGGGATAATGGCTACACCTTC,CASRDGTGDNGYTF
TRBV5-1,many,TRBJ2-3,-,TGCGCCAGCAGCCCCGCCCCAGGCCGGTTGCGCGATACGCAGTATTTT,CASSPAPGRLRDTQYF
TRBV7-2,many,TRBJ1-3,-,TGTGCCAGCAGCTGGGGGCAGGGGCCCTACTCTGGAAACACCATATATTTT,CASSWGQGPYSGNTIYF
TRBV4-1,-,TRBJ2-7,TRBD2,TGCGCCAGCAGCCAAACGTCGGCGGGAGCTTACGAGCAGTACTTC,CASSQTSAGAYEQYF
TRBV4-2,-,TRBJ2-5,-,TGTGCCAGCAGCCAAGACCGAAGAGGTTCCGAGACCCAGTACTTC,CASSQDRRGSETQYF
TRBV7-8,few,TRBJ2-4,TRBD1,TGTGCCAGCAGCCCCCACCGGGACAGAAAAAACATTCAGTACTTC,CASSPHRDRKNIQYF